The 7 T cell receptor beta chains below come from one sample, sequenced in a study of blood T cell repertoires in COVID-19. Assay used: immunoSEQ multiplex PCR; TCRdb lists only in-frame clones, some missing. The sample holds about 380,000 clones, 70% to 90% seen once. The sample taken for sequencing was PBMCs or T cells enriched from blood (not recorded which). These receptors were taken from a woman aged 18-29 years who had recovered from COVID-19.

The chain couples TRBV21-1 to TRBJ2-7; no check of the table's D call, TRBD1, against the DNA was made. The DNA end lines up better with TRBJ2-1; the J call may be wrong. TRBV21-1 is recorded as a pseudogene. CDR3 length: 13 residues. The CDR3 protein is CASSERGSARQFF. In DNA, the CDR3 is TGTGCCAGCAGCGAAAGGGGATCGGCCCGGCAGTTCTTC.

V gene TRBV19 combines with J gene TRBJ1-2; D gene unclear. V lost 6 bases to trimming and J lost 6 bases, with 17 bases between them. Per germline, CDR1 LNHDA and CDR2 SQIVND (reference sequence). This CDR3 is built from 14 residues. The CDR3 DNA sequence: TGTGCCAGTAGACGACTCCGGGGTGAGGATGGCTACACCTTC. This sequence encodes CASRRLRGEDGYTF.

V is TRBV6-1 and J is TRBJ2-7; a weak D match, TRBD1 (5 bases). The germline gives CDR1 MNHNS, CDR2 SASEGT. V lost 3 bases and J 0 bases, leaving 12 bases between the germline ends. CDR3 size: 15 residues. CDR3 DNA sequence: TGTGCCAGCAGTGATTCTTGGGGCAGCTCCTACGAGCAGTACTTC. The encoded protein is CASSDSWGSSYEQYF.

This clone has only one observation. V gene TRBV30 combines with J gene TRBJ1-2; tentative D call: TRBD1 (5 bases). Germline V lookup: CDR1 GTSNPN, CDR2 SVGIG (reference sequence). V was trimmed by 6 bases and J by 0 bases, leaving 14 bases between them. This CDR3 has 14 residues. The CDR3 DNA follows: TGTGCCTGCTCAAGACAGCCGTCTAACTATGGCTACACCTTC. Translation gives CACSRQPSNYGYTF.

CDR3 nucleotide sequence: TGTGCCAGCAGTCCGTTGGGGGCTGGCGGGGGTTGGACAGATACGCAGTATTTT. Protein sequence: CASSPLGAGGGWTDTQYF. The chain employs TRBV27 and TRBJ2-3, with a weak D call TRBD2 (7 bases). The germline V gene has CDR1 MNHEY and CDR2 SMNVEV (reference sequence). The CDR3 has 18 residues. The ends were cut back, 5 bases at V and 3 bases at J, with 24 bases in the middle.

The rearrangement links TRBV29-1 to TRBJ1-4; no clear D gene. V shed 6 bases and J shed 0 bases, with 8 bases lying between them. Per germline, CDR1 SQVTM and CDR2 ANQGSEA. This CDR3 contains 13 residues. Written as DNA, the CDR3 is TGCAGCGTATCCAGATCAACTAATGAAAAACTGTTTTTT. This encodes CSVSRSTNEKLFF.

This clone was recorded a few times. The chain recombines TRBV7-9 with TRBJ2-7; D is unresolved. Germline CDR1 is SEHNR and CDR2 is FQNEAQ (reference sequence). The ends were cut back, 2 bases at V and 12 bases at J, with 14 bases in the middle. The CDR3 is 12 amino acids. DNA for the CDR3: TGTGCCAGCAGCTTAAGCCCGCCGGTACGGTACTTC. Its translation: CASSLSPPVRYF.